A single sample gave rise to the 18 T cell receptor beta chains below, sequenced in a study of PD-1 blockade in classical Hodgkin lymphoma. Libraries were prepared by immunoSEQ multiplex PCR; TCRdb keeps only in-frame clonotypes and omits some of them. The data hold more than 85,000 clones, with 80% to 95% observed a single time. Brentuximab vedotin exposure varied among the patients, all of whom had relapsed after autologous stem cell transplantation. The sample consisted of peripheral blood mononuclear cells (PBMCs), taken before the second cycle of nivolumab. The receptors shown here come from a human donor with classical Hodgkin lymphoma.

The chain uses TRBV10-1 and TRBJ2-3, with D perhaps TRBD1 (7 bases). Germline-derived CDR1 and CDR2 are WNHNN and SYGVQD (reference sequence). Trimming took off 6 bases at V and 7 bases at J, with 20 bases between the two ends. The CDR3 runs to 15 residues. CDR3 DNA: TGCGCCAGCAGATACCGGCGGACAGGAGGGAATACGCAGTATTTT. Encoded protein: CASRYRRTGGNTQYF.

The chain carries TRBV5-1 and TRBJ2-1; D is uncertain. The V gene lost 3 bases and the J gene lost 5 bases, with 15 bases spanning the gap. Germline assignment: CDR1 SGHRS and CDR2 YFSETQ. CDR3 length equals 15 residues. CDR3 DNA sequence: TGCGCCAGCAGCTCTAGAGAGACGACGCACAATGAGCAGTTCTTC. It is translated as CASSSRETTHNEQFF.

In DNA, the CDR3 is TGTGCCAGCAGTTTCCGGGGGATCCAAGAGACCCAGTACTTC. It specifies CASSFRGIQETQYF. This rearrangement joins TRBV27 to TRBJ2-5, with D perhaps TRBD2 (6 bases). V shed 3 bases and J shed 1 base, with 9 bases lying between them. Germline CDR1 is MNHEY and CDR2 is SMNVEV (reference sequence). This CDR3 contains 14 residues.

This clone was detected only once. The rearrangement links TRBV28 to TRBJ1-1, with a weak D call TRBD1 (5 bases). Germline V gives CDR1 MDHEN, CDR2 SYDVKM. The CDR3 totals 16 residues. The V end lost 5 bases, the J end lost 0 bases, and 16 bases lay between the germline ends. The DNA of the CDR3 is TGTGCCAGCAGTAACTCGCGACAGAACTTGAACACTGAAGCTTTCTTT. Its protein is CASSNSRQNLNTEAFF.

This clone was detected only a few times. The V gene is TRBV10-3, the J gene TRBJ1-3; 8 nucleotides match TRBD1. The CDR3 spans 14 residues. V lost 5 bases and J lost 3; bases outside the gene matches: 3. Germline V gene sequence: CDR1 ENHRY, CDR2 SYGVKD. The CDR3 region has the DNA TGTGCCATCAGTCCAGGGGGCGGTGGAAACACCATATATTTT. It encodes CAISPGGGGNTIYF.

The chain uses TRBV27 and TRBJ2-1, with 7 bases identical to TRBD2. Germline CDR1 reads MNHEY; CDR2 reads SMNVEV (reference sequence). Trimming removed 6 bases from V and 0 bases from J; junction bases left unmatched: 5. The CDR3 consists of 15 residues. The CDR3 reads CASRLGGSSYNEQFF. CDR3 sequence (DNA): TGTGCCAGCAGACTCGGGGGGAGCTCCTACAATGAGCAGTTCTTC.

About this clone: Germline is not matched at one junction end, which may reflect a read error. This chain joins TRBV18 and TRBJ1-2; D is ambiguous. The CDR3 sequence is 11 residues long. Germline CDR1 KGHSH, CDR2 LQKENI. The CDR3 nucleotides read TGTGCCAGCTCAACGGACGAATTAATACTCTTC. Translation: CASSTDELILF. Drawing the rest from reference TRBV18 and TRBJ1-2, the complete variable domain is NAGVMQNPRHLVRRRGQEARLRCSPMKGHSHVYWYRQLPEEGLKFMVYLQKENIIDESGMPKERFSAEFPKEGPSILRIQQVVRGDSAAYFCASSTDELILFGSGTRLTVV.

This clone was recorded once. The rearrangement joins TRBV28 to TRBJ1-5; D gene unclear. Trimming pared 4 bases from V and 7 bases from J, leaving 20 bases between. The CDR3 has 16 residues. CDR1 and CDR2 from the germline V gene are MDHEN and SYDVKM. CDR3 sequence reads: CASSYVMALQGQPQHF. The CDR3 nucleotides are TGTGCCAGCAGTTATGTGATGGCCCTGCAAGGGCAGCCCCAGCATTTT. Variable domain in full (rest from reference TRBV28 and TRBJ1-5): DVKVTQSSRYLVKRTGEKVFLECVQDMDHENMFWYRQDPGLGLRLIYFSYDVKMKEKGDIPEGYSVSREKKERFSLILESASTNQTSMYLCASSYVMALQGQPQHFGDGTRLSIL.

V gene TRBV6-5 combines with J gene TRBJ1-2; D gene uncertain. This CDR3 comprises 14 residues. V lost 0 bases to trimming and J lost 4 bases, with 9 bases between them. The germline CDR1 and CDR2 sequences are MNHEY and SVGAGI. CDR3 loop: CASSYSGVVYGYTF. CDR3 in DNA: TGTGCCAGCAGTTACTCGGGAGTAGTCTATGGCTACACCTTC.

The rearrangement links TRBV9 to TRBJ2-7; a possible D gene is TRBD2 (5 bases). V shed 0 bases and J shed 0 bases, with 16 bases lying between them. This CDR3 contains 17 residues. Germline CDR1 and CDR2: SGDLS and YYNGEE. CDR3 residues: CASSVGGSARSSYEQYF. CDR3 nucleotide sequence: TGTGCCAGCAGCGTAGGGGGTAGCGCGAGGTCCTCCTACGAGCAGTACTTC. Using reference TRBV9 and TRBJ2-7 for the parts outside the CDR3, the full variable domain is DSGVTQTPKHLITATGQRVTLRCSPRSGDLSVYWYQQSLDQGLQFLIQYYNGEERAKGNILERFSAQQFPDLHSELNLSSLELGDSALYFCASSVGGSARSSYEQYFGPGTRLTVT.

CDR3 residues: CASSGPGQPVGNQPQHF. For the CDR3, the DNA is TGTGCCAGCAGTGGCCCCGGACAGCCCGTTGGCAATCAGCCCCAGCATTTT. The V call is TRBV2, the J call TRBJ1-5; weak D call: TRBD1 (6 bases). With 4 bases removed from V and 2 bases from J, the gap between germline ends came to 18 bases. The germline CDR1 and CDR2 sequences are SNHLY and FYNNEI. This CDR3 comprises 17 residues.

J is TRBJ2-7 and V is TRBV5-6, with D perhaps TRBD2 (5 bases). The CDR3 extends over 15 amino acids. The V and J ends lost 2 bases and 0 bases respectively, with 12 bases between them. Per the germline V gene, CDR1 is SGHDT and CDR2 is YYEEEE. CDR3 sequence: CASSFGWRSSYEQYF. The CDR3 nucleotides are TGTGCCAGCAGCTTTGGTTGGAGGAGCTCCTACGAGCAGTACTTC.

This chain uses TRBV6-1 with TRBJ2-5; maybe TRBD2 (6 bases). The V and J ends lost 1 base and 7 bases respectively, with 10 bases between them. The CDR3 totals 13 residues. CDR1 MNHNS and CDR2 SASEGT come from the germline V gene. The DNA for the CDR3 is TGTGCCAGCAGTGAAGGGCAGGGAGGGACCCAGTACTTC. As protein: CASSEGQGGTQYF.

The count of this clone is one. The V call is TRBV7-8, the J call TRBJ2-7, with 7 bases lining up with TRBD1. The CDR3 loop spans 16 amino acids. V shed 3 bases, J shed 2 bases, and the junction held 10 bases outside the gene matches. Looked up from germline, CDR1 is SGHVS and CDR2 is FQNEAQ. CDR3 loop: CASSFPPQGTAYEQYF. Written as DNA, the CDR3 is TGTGCCAGCAGCTTCCCCCCTCAGGGGACAGCCTACGAGCAGTACTTC. Full variable domain (rest looked up from reference TRBV7-8 and TRBJ2-7): GAGVSQSPRYKVAKRGQDVALRCDPISGHVSLFWYQQALGQGPEFLTYFQNEAQLDKSGLPSDRFFAERPEGSVSTLKIQRTQQEDSAVYLCASSFPPQGTAYEQYFGPGTRLTVT.

This chain links TRBV11-2 with TRBJ1-1; 7 nucleotides line up with TRBD1. V trimming: 5 bases; J trimming: 0 bases; junction bases outside the gene matches: 6. The CDR3 length is 15 residues. Looked up from germline, CDR1 is SGHAT and CDR2 is FQNNGV. For the CDR3, the DNA is TGTGCCAGCAGCACATACAGGGGCTTGAACACTGAAGCTTTCTTT. Amino acids: CASSTYRGLNTEAFF.

The gene calls are TRBV18 and TRBJ2-7; 8 bases match TRBD1. The CDR3 sequence is 16 residues long. Germline V gene data show CDR1 as KGHSH and CDR2 as LQKENI. Trimming cost V 1 base and J 4 bases; bases outside gene matches: 9. The CDR3 DNA is TGTGCCAGCTCACCACGACAGGGGTCAGGACTATACGAGCAGTACTTC. Amino acid sequence: CASSPRQGSGLYEQYF.

The rearrangement joins TRBV30 to TRBJ1-2; D gene unclear. The CDR3 covers 13 residues. Germline CDR1 GTSNPN, CDR2 SVGIG (reference sequence). V gave up 5 bases and J gave up 3 bases, with 13 bases separating them. CDR3 loop: CAWAFLGHYGYTF. CDR3 DNA sequence: TGTGCCTGGGCCTTTTTGGGCCACTATGGCTACACCTTC.

CDR3: CASSFQLSPGTREQYF. DNA of the CDR3: TGCGCCAGCAGTTTCCAGTTATCCCCAGGGACACGCGAGCAGTACTTC. The chain employs TRBV10-2 and TRBJ2-7; D is possibly TRBD1 (6 bases). Trimming stripped 5 bases from V and 6 bases from J, with 23 bases between. Germline CDR1 and CDR2: WSHSY and SAAADI. The CDR3 is 16 residues long.